The T cell receptor beta chain under discussion was sequenced for a study of CD8+ T cells in alopecia areata. Study-wide findings and caveats: Having one nonresponder leaves uncertain how baseline CD8+ expansion relates to response. Within the top 100, expanded CD8+ clones significantly decreased with tofacitinib, as did scalp clonality. Affected scalp, especially in alopecia totalis/universalis, had a higher clonality than normal scalp did.

V was shortened by 0 bases and J by 0 bases, with 7 bases between the two germline ends. CDR3 length equals 15 residues. Germline V gene data show CDR1 as SGHDT and CDR2 as YYEEEE. On this clone: Its antigen is undetermined.

Documented treatment: oral pan-JAK inhibitor, 5-10 mg twice daily. RNA, once extracted, was reverse transcribed into cDNA for use as the sequencing template. Sequencing used immunoSEQ multiplex PCR; TCRdb keeps in-frame clones, though not all of them. The data hold about 160,000 clones, with approximately 60% observed a single time. The sequenced sample was CD4+ T cells sorted from blood, obtained at week 24, from a patient treated with tofacitinib. The TCR sequence derives from a human donor with alopecia areata. The V call is TRBV5-6, the J call TRBJ1-3, with unresolved D. The CDR3 region is CASSLEWNSGNTIYF. For the CDR3, the DNA is TGTGCCAGCAGCTTGGAATGGAACTCTGGAAACACCATATATTTT.